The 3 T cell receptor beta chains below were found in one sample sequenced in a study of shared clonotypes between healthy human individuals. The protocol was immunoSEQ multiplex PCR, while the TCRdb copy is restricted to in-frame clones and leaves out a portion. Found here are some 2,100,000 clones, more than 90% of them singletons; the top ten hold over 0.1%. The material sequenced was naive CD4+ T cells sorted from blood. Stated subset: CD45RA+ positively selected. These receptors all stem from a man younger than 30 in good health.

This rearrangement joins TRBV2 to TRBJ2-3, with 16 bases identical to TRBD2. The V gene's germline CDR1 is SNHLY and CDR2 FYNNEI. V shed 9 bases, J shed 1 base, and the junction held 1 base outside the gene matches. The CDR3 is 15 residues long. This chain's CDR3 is CARGTSGGGTDTQYF. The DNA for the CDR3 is TGTGCCAGAGGGACTAGCGGGGGGGGCACAGATACGCAGTATTTT.

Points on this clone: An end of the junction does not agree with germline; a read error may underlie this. CDR3 DNA sequence: TGCGCCAGCAACTTGGATGATGGAGGAGATACGCAGTATTTT. Its protein product is CASNLDDGGDTQYF. The rearrangement joins TRBV5-1 to TRBJ2-3; weak D call: TRBD2 (5 bases). The V gene's germline CDR1 is SGHRS and CDR2 YFSETQ. The CDR3 contains 14 residues.

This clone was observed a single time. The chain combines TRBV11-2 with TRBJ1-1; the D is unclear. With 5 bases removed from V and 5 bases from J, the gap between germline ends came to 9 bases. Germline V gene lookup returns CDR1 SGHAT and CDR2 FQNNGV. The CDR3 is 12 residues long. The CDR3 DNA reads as TGTGCCAGCAGCGACGGACGGACTGAAGCTTTCTTT. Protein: CASSDGRTEAFF.